This T cell receptor beta chain comes out of a study of blood T cell repertoires in COVID-19. V lost 0 bases, J lost 4 bases, and 2 bases stayed unmatched. Germline values: CDR1 SGHRS, CDR2 YFSETQ. The CDR3 runs 16 residues. The protocol was immunoSEQ multiplex PCR, while the TCRdb copy is restricted to in-frame clones and leaves out a portion. The sample lists fewer than 300,000 clones, around 79% occurring once. The chain uses TRBV5-1 and TRBJ2-6; 9 positions agree with TRBD1. This receptor was taken from a woman older than 75 with acute or convalescent COVID-19. Material: peripheral blood. The CDR3 protein is CASSLGTGVGANVLTF. Written as DNA, the CDR3 is TGCGCCAGCAGCTTGGGGACAGGGGTAGGGGCCAACGTCCTGACTTTC.